These 26 T cell receptor beta chains came from one sample sequenced in a study of cytomegalovirus exposure and HLA in healthy donors. Primers: 60 Vbeta forward and 13 Jbeta reverse. The protocol was immunoSEQ multiplex PCR, while the TCRdb copy is restricted to in-frame clones and leaves out a portion. Of around 100,000 clones in the sample, 70% to 85% are singletons; the top ten hold around 5%. The source material was PBMCs. These TCRs come from a young woman in good health and CMV-seropositive.

The rearrangement joins TRBV10-1 to TRBJ1-2, with a tentative D call TRBD1 (5 bases). The CDR3 is 14 amino acids. Germline assignment: CDR1 WNHNN and CDR2 SYGVQD (reference sequence). The V gene lost 4 bases and the J gene lost 5 bases, with 14 bases spanning the gap. The CDR3 DNA follows: TGCGCCAGCAGTGCGACAGTTCAGATATATGGCTACACCTTC. It is translated as CASSATVQIYGYTF.

The count of this clone is one. The chain joins TRBV28 to TRBJ2-5, with 11 bases aligning to TRBD1. This CDR3 region has 15 residues. Germline V gives CDR1 MDHEN, CDR2 SYDVKM. V lost 6 bases and J lost 4; bases outside the gene matches: 7. The chain's CDR3 is CASREDRGPRETQYF. The CDR3 DNA reads as TGTGCCAGCAGAGAGGACAGGGGGCCACGAGAGACCCAGTACTTC.

This chain uses TRBV6-5 with TRBJ1-3; TRBD1 matches at 8 bases. CDR3 length: 15 residues. Germline V gives CDR1 MNHEY, CDR2 SVGAGI. Trimming cost V 7 bases and J 2 bases; bases outside gene matches: 7. The CDR3 nucleotides are TGTGCCAGCAAGAGGACAGGGCGGCCTGGAAACACCATATATTTT. Protein product: CASKRTGRPGNTIYF.

The chain links TRBV18 to TRBJ1-2; D might be TRBD1 (5 bases). Trimming left V 3 bases short and J 5 bases short, with 19 bases between. CDR1 is KGHSH and CDR2 is LQKENI in the germline V gene. CDR3 length: 16 residues. CDR3 in amino acids: CASSPGGPRAGYGYTF. In DNA form, the CDR3 reads TGTGCCAGCTCACCCGGGGGACCCCGGGCAGGGTATGGCTACACCTTC.

The CDR3 protein is CASSSGLAVDTQYF. In nucleotides, the CDR3 is TGTGCCAGCAGTTCCGGACTAGCGGTAGATACGCAGTATTTT. The V call is TRBV6-5, the J call TRBJ2-3; 10 nucleotides line up with TRBD2. J gave up 5 bases and V 4 bases, and 3 bases lay outside the gene matches. Per germline, CDR1 MNHEY and CDR2 SVGAGI. The CDR3 is 14 amino acids.

The rearrangement uses TRBV25-1 and TRBJ1-1; 9 bases map to TRBD1. The V gene's germline CDR1 is MGHDK and CDR2 SYGVNS. V dropped 2 bases and J dropped 4; count of bases not matched to a gene: 11. This CDR3 spans 17 amino acids. In DNA, the CDR3 is TGTGCCAGCAGTGAACATTTGGGACAGGGTCGAACCACTGAAGCTTTCTTT. This gives the protein CASSEHLGQGRTTEAFF.

This clone was seen a few times. The V gene is TRBV7-9, the J gene TRBJ1-1, with 7 bases matching TRBD1. Germline CDR1 reads SEHNR; CDR2 reads FQNEAQ (reference sequence). V trimming: 6 bases; J trimming: 1 base; junction bases outside the gene matches: 2. This CDR3 has 13 residues. CDR3 DNA sequence: TGTGCCAGCAGACGGACAGGGAACACTGAAGCTTTCTTT. Protein sequence: CASRRTGNTEAFF.

J is TRBJ2-5 and V is TRBV28; 8 nucleotides match TRBD1. The V segment lost 6 bases and the J segment 4 bases; nucleotides outside the gene matches: 4. The germline CDR1 and CDR2 sequences are MDHEN and SYDVKM. This CDR3 is built from 13 residues. CDR3 sequence reads: CASSDRGPETQYF. Written as DNA, the CDR3 is TGTGCCAGCAGCGACAGGGGCCCAGAGACCCAGTACTTC. Filled out from reference TRBV28 and TRBJ2-5, the complete variable domain reads DVKVTQSSRYLVKRTGEKVFLECVQDMDHENMFWYRQDPGLGLRLIYFSYDVKMKEKGDIPEGYSVSREKKERFSLILESASTNQTSMYLCASSDRGPETQYFGPGTRLLVL.

The chain uses TRBV5-1 and TRBJ2-5; a weak D match, TRBD2 (5 bases). The germline CDR1 and CDR2 sequences are SGHRS and YFSETQ. Between the trimmed V and J ends, which lost 2 bases and 3 bases, there was a span of 5 bases. The CDR3 runs to 12 residues. CDR3 nucleotide sequence: TGCGCCAGCAGCTTCGGGGAAGAGACCCAGTACTTC. Translating it yields CASSFGEETQYF. Variable domain in full (rest from reference TRBV5-1 and TRBJ2-5): KAGVTQTPRYLIKTRGQQVTLSCSPISGHRSVSWYQQTPGQGLQFLFEYFSETQRNKGNFPGRFSGRQFSNSRSEMNVSTLELGDSALYLCASSFGEETQYFGPGTRLLVL.

The chain couples TRBV7-6 to TRBJ2-1; 13 bases are a match to TRBD2. This CDR3 is 16 amino acids long. Germline loops: CDR1 SGHVS, CDR2 FNYEAQ. Germline trimming cut 5 bases from V and 7 bases from J; bases unmatched to any gene: 8. The CDR3 is CASSPGTSGEMNEQFF. CDR3 DNA: TGTGCCAGCAGCCCGGGGACTAGCGGGGAGATGAATGAGCAGTTCTTC.

This clone was recorded a few times. The chain combines TRBV7-8 with TRBJ1-2; D perhaps matches TRBD1 (5 bases). Deletions cut 5 bases from V and 2 bases from J, with 12 bases between. Germline values: CDR1 SGHVS, CDR2 FQNEAQ. The length of the CDR3 is 14 residues. The CDR3 DNA sequence: TGTGCCAGCAGCCGCGACAGTGACAACTATGGCTACACCTTC. This translates into CASSRDSDNYGYTF.

J is TRBJ2-1 and V is TRBV5-4; D is perhaps TRBD1 (5 bases). CDR1 is SGHNT and CDR2 is YYREEE in the germline V gene (reference sequence). Between the trimmed V and J ends, which lost 0 bases and 8 bases, there was a span of 9 bases. This CDR3 has 13 residues. The CDR3 protein is CASSLVGVDEQFF. CDR3 nucleotide sequence: TGTGCCAGCAGCTTGGTAGGGGTCGATGAGCAGTTCTTC.

This clone was found a few times. The CDR3 region has the DNA TGTGCCAGCAGCCAAGATGTTCGCCGCGTGAAAGACACGGACACTGAAGCTTTCTTT. This codes for CASSQDVRRVKDTDTEAFF. V is TRBV14 and J is TRBJ1-1; the D is unclear. With 0 bases removed from V and 3 bases from J, the gap between germline ends came to 23 bases. From germline, CDR1 is SGHDN and CDR2 FVKESK. The CDR3 sequence is 19 residues long.

This rearrangement joins TRBV27 to TRBJ2-4; possible D gene TRBD2, 5 bases. V shed 0 bases and J shed 6 bases, with 12 bases lying between them. Germline V gene data show CDR1 as MNHEY and CDR2 as SMNVEV (reference sequence). The CDR3 contains 15 residues. CDR3 sequence reads: CASSLSPGSRNIQYF. The CDR3 DNA reads as TGTGCCAGCAGTTTATCTCCGGGGTCGAGAAACATTCAGTACTTC.

V gene TRBV19 combines with J gene TRBJ1-1; the D gene is possibly TRBD1 (5 bases). This CDR3 spans 14 amino acids. The germline V and J ends were trimmed by 5 bases and 3 bases, with 13 bases remaining between them. In germline, CDR1 is LNHDA, CDR2 SQIVND (reference sequence). CDR3 region: CASSVPGLYTEAFF. The CDR3, as DNA: TGTGCCAGTAGTGTTCCGGGACTTTACACTGAAGCTTTCTTT.

The genes are TRBV11-2 and TRBJ2-3; the match to TRBD2 covers 11 bases. J lost 6 bases, V lost 5 bases, and 10 bases had no gene match. The CDR3 is 16 amino acids. Germline lookup yields CDR1 SGHAT and CDR2 FQNNGV. The DNA for the CDR3 is TGTGCCAGCAGCCCAACGACTAGCGGGATAGGCGATACGCAGTATTTT. This sequence encodes CASSPTTSGIGDTQYF.

The gene calls are TRBV15 and TRBJ2-3; D is possibly TRBD2 (5 bases). The CDR3 covers 14 residues. Germline CDR1 reads LNHNV; CDR2 reads YYDKDF (reference sequence). Trimming took off 6 bases at V and 0 bases at J, with 10 bases between the two ends. The CDR3, as DNA: TGTGCCACCAGACCAAGCGGTAGCACAGATACGCAGTATTTT. This gives the protein CATRPSGSTDTQYF.

The chain recombines TRBV6-5 with TRBJ2-7; D gene uncertain. The CDR3 is 14 residues long. V lost 2 bases to trimming and J lost 6 bases, with 14 bases between them. Germline CDR1 and CDR2: MNHEY and SVGAGI. The CDR3 coding sequence is TGTGCCAGCAGTTACATTTATGGCGGATCCGAGCAGTACTTC. It is translated as CASSYIYGGSEQYF.

V and J are TRBV4-1 and TRBJ1-3, with TRBD1 matching over 8 bases. Germline V CDR1 and CDR2: MGHRA, YSYEKL. V gave up 1 base and J gave up 7 bases; unmatched junction bases: 0. This CDR3 is built from 13 residues. This chain's CDR3 is CASSQGTGNTIYF. The CDR3, as DNA: TGCGCCAGCAGCCAAGGGACAGGGAACACCATATATTTT.

The chain employs TRBV11-3 and TRBJ2-7; no clear D gene. The CDR3 is made up of 15 amino acids. Per the germline V gene, CDR1 is SGHNT and CDR2 is YENEEA. With 6 bases removed from V and 0 bases from J, the gap between germline ends came to 15 bases. DNA of the CDR3: TGTGCCAGCAGGAGCGAAAGTGAACCCTCCTACGAGCAGTACTTC. Its protein product is CASRSESEPSYEQYF.

Only a few counts were recorded for this clone. The V and J genes are TRBV28 and TRBJ2-7; tentatively, D is TRBD2 (5 bases). Germline V lookup: CDR1 MDHEN, CDR2 SYDVKM. The CDR3 has 13 amino acids. The V end lost 6 bases, the J end lost 2 bases, and 11 bases lay between the germline ends. The CDR3 loop is CASSLTGTYEQYF. CDR3 in DNA: TGTGCCAGCAGCCTGACGGGAACCTACGAGCAGTACTTC.

V and J are TRBV29-1 and TRBJ1-1; 10 bases line up with TRBD1. This CDR3 spans 15 amino acids. The V gene end was trimmed by 5 bases and the J gene end by 3 bases; junction bases not matched to a gene: 9. The V gene's germline CDR1 is SQVTM and CDR2 ANQGSEA. The CDR3 reads CSVLRDRGTHTEAFF. CDR3 sequence (DNA): TGCAGCGTTCTCCGGGACAGGGGTACCCACACTGAAGCTTTCTTT.

The chain has TRBV11-2 and TRBJ2-5; no clear D. V lost 2 bases to trimming and J lost 5 bases, with 12 bases between them. CDR1 is SGHAT, CDR2 FQNNGV, per germline. The length of the CDR3 is 14 residues. The CDR3 loop is CASSLLRVRETQYF. CDR3 DNA: TGTGCCAGCAGCTTATTACGGGTCCGGGAGACCCAGTACTTC.

The chain uses TRBV6-1 and TRBJ1-2, with TRBD1 matching over 9 bases. V shed 5 bases and J 2 bases; nucleotides not matched to a gene: 6. Germline lookup yields CDR1 MNHNS and CDR2 SASEGT. The CDR3 sequence is 15 residues long. The CDR3 region has the DNA TGTGCCAGCAGTCACCTTGGGACAGGGAACTATGGCTACACCTTC. This gives the protein CASSHLGTGNYGYTF.

This chain links TRBV6-1 with TRBJ2-7, with 7 bases matching TRBD1. Germline CDR1 is MNHNS and CDR2 is SASEGT. Trimming cost V 8 bases and J 4 bases; bases outside gene matches: 8. The CDR3 contains 13 residues. The CDR3 nucleotides are TGTGCCAGCCGACCCACGACAGGGTACGAGCAGTACTTC. As protein: CASRPTTGYEQYF.

The CDR3 reads CASSLTGVPYNSPLHF. CDR3 nucleotides: TGCGCCAGCAGCCTTACAGGGGTTCCCTATAATTCACCCCTCCACTTT. The chain employs TRBV5-1 and TRBJ1-6; 7 bases line up with TRBD1. The CDR3 sequence is 16 residues long. V lost 4 bases and J lost 2; bases outside the gene matches: 6. The germline V gene encodes CDR1 SGHRS and CDR2 YFSETQ.